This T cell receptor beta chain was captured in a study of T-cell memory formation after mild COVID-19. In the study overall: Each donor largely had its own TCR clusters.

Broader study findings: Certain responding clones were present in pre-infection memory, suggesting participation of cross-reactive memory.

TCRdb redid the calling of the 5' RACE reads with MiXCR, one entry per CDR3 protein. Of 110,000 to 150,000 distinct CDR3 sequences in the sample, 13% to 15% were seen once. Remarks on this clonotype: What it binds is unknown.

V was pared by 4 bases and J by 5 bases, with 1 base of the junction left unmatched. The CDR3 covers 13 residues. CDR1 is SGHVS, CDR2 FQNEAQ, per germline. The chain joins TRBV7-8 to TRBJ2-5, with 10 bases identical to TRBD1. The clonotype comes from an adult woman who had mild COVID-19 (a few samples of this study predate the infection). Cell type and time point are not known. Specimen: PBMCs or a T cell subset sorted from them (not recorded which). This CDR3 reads CASSWTGGETQYF. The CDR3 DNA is TGTGCCAGCAGCTGGACAGGGGGGGAGACCCAGTACTTC. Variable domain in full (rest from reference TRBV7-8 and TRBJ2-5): GAGVSQSPRYKVAKRGQDVALRCDPISGHVSLFWYQQALGQGPEFLTYFQNEAQLDKSGLPSDRFFAERPEGSVSTLKIQRTQQEDSAVYLCASSWTGGETQYFGPGTRLLVL.